Listed below are T cell receptor beta chains from one sample, sequenced in a study of blood T cell repertoires in COVID-19. Profiling relied on immunoSEQ multiplex PCR, and the TCRdb table lists in-frame clones only, not all of them. Among about 100,000 clones, approximately 86% were seen once, and the ten largest hold 1.5% to 2%. Sequencing was done on a sample of peripheral blood. The receptors were sampled from a man aged 80 or over with acute or convalescent COVID-19. Both conserved end residues are part of each CDR3. The D gene is left open where the match is weak. A row's size may be missing; if present it is once, few, many or a size class.

size: .
J: TRBJ1-1
D: .
V: TRBV12-3/TRBV12-4
DNA: TGTGCCAGCAGTCTCTCGGGAAACACTGAAGCTTTCTTT
CDR3: CASSLSGNTEAFF

size: few
J: TRBJ2-7
D: .
V: TRBV28
DNA: TGTGCCAGCACTAGCGATGCCTACGAGCAGTACTTC
CDR3: CASTSDAYEQYF

size: .
J: TRBJ2-7
D: TRBD2
V: TRBV7-3
DNA: TGTGCCAGCAGCCCGGGACTAGCCGCCGCTACCGAGCAGTACTTC
CDR3: CASSPGLAAATEQYF

size: .
J: TRBJ2-1
D: TRBD2
V: TRBV5-1
DNA: TGCGCCAGCAGCTACCGGGGGCGCGGGACTAGCGGGGGGACTGACAATGAGCAGTTCTTC
CDR3: CASSYRGRGTSGGTDNEQFF

size: .
J: TRBJ1-5
D: .
V: TRBV18
DNA: TGTGCCAGCTCACCAGCGGCAGGGGAGAATCAGCCCCAGCATTTT
CDR3: CASSPAAGENQPQHF

size: few
J: TRBJ1-2
D: .
V: TRBV29-1
DNA: TGCAGCGTTGACGGGGGGCTTAAAATCGATGGCTACACCTTC
CDR3: CSVDGGLKIDGYTF

size: .
J: TRBJ1-5
D: .
V: TRBV2
DNA: TGTGCCAGCAGTGAGGGTAGGGGCTATGGACAGCCCCAGCATTTT
CDR3: CASSEGRGYGQPQHF

size: few
J: TRBJ2-3
D: TRBD1
V: TRBV4-1
DNA: TGCGCCAGCAGCCGCACCCGGGACAGGGGGGATAGCACAGATACGCAGTATTTT
CDR3: CASSRTRDRGDSTDTQYF

size: .
J: TRBJ2-5
D: .
V: TRBV5-1
DNA: TGCGCCAGCAGCTTGGTAGGGGTCGAGACCCAGTACTTC
CDR3: CASSLVGVETQYF

size: few
J: TRBJ2-7
D: .
V: TRBV29-1
DNA: TGCAGCGTTGGAGACCTAAACTACGAGCAGTACTTC
CDR3: CSVGDLNYEQYF

size: .
J: TRBJ2-5
D: .
V: TRBV5-4
DNA: TGTGCCAGCAGCTTGCCCAACGGGGAAGAGACCCAGTACTTC
CDR3: CASSLPNGEETQYF

size: .
J: TRBJ1-1
D: TRBD1
V: TRBV5-5
DNA: TGTGCCAGCAGCTTCCTGCCTAGGACAGGGGTCGTGAACACTGAAGCTTTCTTT
CDR3: CASSFLPRTGVVNTEAFF

size: .
J: TRBJ1-5
D: .
V: TRBV7-2
DNA: TGTGCCAGCAGCTTAGGCGGGTCAAAGCCCCAGCATTTT
CDR3: CASSLGGSKPQHF

size: .
J: TRBJ2-5
D: .
V: TRBV3-1/TRBV3-2
DNA: TGTGCCAGCAGCCAAGATCCAACTAGGGGGCAAGAGACCCAGTACTTC
CDR3: CASSQDPTRGQETQYF

size: few
J: TRBJ1-1
D: TRBD1
V: TRBV7-9
DNA: TGTGCCAGCAGCTTTGGACAGGGCGAAGCTGAAGCTTTCTTT
CDR3: CASSFGQGEAEAFF

size: .
J: TRBJ2-7
D: TRBD1
V: TRBV10-3
DNA: TGTGCCATCAGTCCGGACAGGGGGACTAGGGCGGGGCCCTTAGGGCAGTACTTC
CDR3: CAISPDRGTRAGPLGQYF

size: once
J: TRBJ2-3
D: TRBD2
V: TRBV19
DNA: TGTGCCAGTAGTACCACTAGCGGGGATACAGATACGCAGTATTTT
CDR3: CASSTTSGDTDTQYF

size: .
J: TRBJ1-6
D: .
V: TRBV28
DNA: TGTGCCAGCAGTACATCCAATTCACCCCTCCACTTT
CDR3: CASSTSNSPLHF

size: .
J: TRBJ1-1
D: .
V: TRBV18
DNA: TGTGCCAGCTCACCTCGAAATACTAACACTGAAGCTTTCTTT
CDR3: CASSPRNTNTEAFF

size: .
J: TRBJ1-2
D: TRBD1
V: TRBV9
DNA: TGTGCCAGCAGCGTACAGGGGGCAGAATATGGCTACACCTTC
CDR3: CASSVQGAEYGYTF

size: .
J: TRBJ1-4
D: .
V: TRBV7-8
DNA: TGTGCCAGCAGCTTAGAATCGGGGGGTTTCAATGAAAAACTGTTTTTT
CDR3: CASSLESGGFNEKLFF

size: .
J: TRBJ2-3
D: TRBD2
V: TRBV6-1
DNA: TGTGCCAGCAGTGAAAACGGCGGGAGGGTAGGGGATACGCAGTATTTT
CDR3: CASSENGGRVGDTQYF

size: .
J: TRBJ2-7
D: .
V: TRBV28
DNA: TGTGCCAGCAGTGAACGGGGCCGAACAGGGACCTACGAGCAGTACTTC
CDR3: CASSERGRTGTYEQYF

size: .
J: TRBJ2-7
D: TRBD1
V: TRBV27
DNA: TGTGCCAGCAGTTTAAGGGGACAGGGACTCAACTTCGCCTACGAGCAGTACTTC
CDR3: CASSLRGQGLNFAYEQYF

size: .
J: TRBJ1-2
D: .
V: TRBV30
DNA: TGTGCCTGGAGTCTCATCATGGGCCTTAACTATGGCTACACCTTC
CDR3: CAWSLIMGLNYGYTF

size: .
J: TRBJ2-7
D: .
V: TRBV5-1
DNA: TGCGCCAGCAGCTGGGACACGAGCTCCTACGAGCAGTACTTC
CDR3: CASSWDTSSYEQYF

size: .
J: TRBJ1-5
D: .
V: TRBV25-1
DNA: TGTGCCAGCAGTGAGGGCGGCAGGGGTGGTCAGCCCCAGCATTTT
CDR3: CASSEGGRGGQPQHF

size: few
J: TRBJ2-5
D: .
V: TRBV6-5
DNA: TGTGCCAGCAGCAACGGACAGATAGAGACCCAGTACTTC
CDR3: CASSNGQIETQYF

size: .
J: TRBJ2-2
D: .
V: TRBV10-3
DNA: TGTGCCATGTCGACTCTTATCACCGGGGAGCTGTTTTTT
CDR3: CAMSTLITGELFF

size: .
J: TRBJ2-5
D: TRBD2
V: TRBV19
DNA: TGTGCCAGTAGTACGGGACTAGCATCCCCCTCGCGGCAAGAGACCCAGTACTTC
CDR3: CASSTGLASPSRQETQYF

size: .
J: TRBJ1-4
D: TRBD1
V: TRBV28
DNA: TGTGCCAGCACCCAGGGGGGCACGGGTGAAAAACTGTTTTTT
CDR3: CASTQGGTGEKLFF

size: .
J: TRBJ2-5
D: .
V: TRBV2
DNA: TGTGCCAGCAGTGATTTTGCGTTGGAGACCCAGTACTTC
CDR3: CASSDFALETQYF

size: .
J: TRBJ2-1
D: TRBD2
V: TRBV5-5
DNA: TGTGCCAGCAGCCTACTAGCGGGAGTGGCTAACAATGAGCAGTTCTTC
CDR3: CASSLLAGVANNEQFF

size: .
J: TRBJ2-7
D: TRBD1
V: TRBV30
DNA: TGTGCCTGGAGTGTCGGGACAGGGCGTGCCTACGAGCAGTACTTC
CDR3: CAWSVGTGRAYEQYF

size: once
J: TRBJ1-1
D: TRBD1
V: TRBV29-1
DNA: TGCAGCGCCTCGACAGGGCGGAACACTGAAGCTTTCTTT
CDR3: CSASTGRNTEAFF

size: .
J: TRBJ1-2
D: TRBD1
V: TRBV6-1
DNA: TGTGCCAGCAGTGAATTCGGGACAGGGGTCCCCTATGGCTACACCTTC
CDR3: CASSEFGTGVPYGYTF

size: .
J: TRBJ2-7
D: .
V: TRBV5-1
DNA: TGCGCCAGCAGCTTGGCGTCAGGCCCCGAGCAGTACTTC
CDR3: CASSLASGPEQYF

size: .
J: TRBJ1-4
D: .
V: TRBV5-5
DNA: TGTGCCAGCAGCCCCCGGGACTTCGGCGAAAAACTGTTTTTT
CDR3: CASSPRDFGEKLFF

size: .
J: TRBJ1-1
D: TRBD1
V: TRBV20-1
DNA: TGCAGTGCTAGTCAGGGGGCGAGGAACACTGAAGCTTTCTTT
CDR3: CSASQGARNTEAFF

size: once
J: TRBJ2-1
D: .
V: TRBV7-3
DNA: TGTGCCAGCAGCTTAACTGGAGTAGAGAATGAGCAGTTCTTC
CDR3: CASSLTGVENEQFF

size: .
J: TRBJ2-1
D: .
V: TRBV19
DNA: TGTGCCAGTAGTTCCCGAGCGGCCAATGAGCAGTTCTTC
CDR3: CASSSRAANEQFF

size: .
J: TRBJ2-5
D: TRBD1
V: TRBV6-2/TRBV6-3
DNA: TGTGCCAGCAGCCGCGGGACAGGTCGAGAGACCCAGTACTTC
CDR3: CASSRGTGRETQYF

size: .
J: TRBJ1-4
D: TRBD1
V: TRBV19
DNA: TGTGCCAGTACCCCGGGACAGGGGGGCGAAAAACTGTTTTTT
CDR3: CASTPGQGGEKLFF

size: .
J: TRBJ1-1
D: TRBD1
V: TRBV14
DNA: TGTGCCAGCAGCCAGATGCAGGGGGCGGGGACTGAAGCTTTCTTT
CDR3: CASSQMQGAGTEAFF

size: .
J: TRBJ1-2
D: .
V: TRBV7-2
DNA: TGTGCCAGCAGCTTAGACACTACTAACTATGGCTACACCTTC
CDR3: CASSLDTTNYGYTF

size: .
J: TRBJ2-1
D: TRBD2
V: TRBV7-9
DNA: TGTGCCAGCAGCGCGACTAGCGGGACCCTGAGTGAGCAGTTCTTC
CDR3: CASSATSGTLSEQFF

size: .
J: TRBJ1-5
D: .
V: TRBV7-2
DNA: TGTGCCAGCAGCTTAGGAGGACAGAATAATCAGCCCCAGCATTTT
CDR3: CASSLGGQNNQPQHF

size: few
J: TRBJ2-2
D: .
V: TRBV2
DNA: TGTGCCAGCAGTGAAAGGAGCGGGAACACCGGGGAGCTGTTTTTT
CDR3: CASSERSGNTGELFF

size: .
J: TRBJ2-7
D: TRBD2
V: TRBV5-6
DNA: TGTGCCAGCAGCTTCGGGCTAGCGGGAAAGGTGGGCTACGAGCAGTACTTC
CDR3: CASSFGLAGKVGYEQYF

size: .
J: TRBJ2-7
D: TRBD2
V: TRBV7-2
DNA: TGTGCCAGCAGCTTCGAGACTAGCGGGATCTACGAGCAGTACTTC
CDR3: CASSFETSGIYEQYF

size: .
J: TRBJ1-1
D: TRBD1
V: TRBV28
DNA: TGTGCCAGCAGGGGGACAGGGGGCGTAGGCACTGAAGCTTTCTTT
CDR3: CASRGTGGVGTEAFF

size: once
J: TRBJ2-1
D: .
V: TRBV29-1
DNA: TGCAGCGTTGTAAGGCAGGGATTTAGCAATGAGCAGTTCTTC
CDR3: CSVVRQGFSNEQFF

size: .
J: TRBJ1-4
D: .
V: TRBV7-9
DNA: TGTGCCAGCAGCTTAGCGTTGGGAGGTGTCGAAAAACTGTTTTTT
CDR3: CASSLALGGVEKLFF

size: .
J: TRBJ2-6
D: .
V: TRBV29-1
DNA: TGCAGCGTCCTACAGGGAAACTCTGGGGCCAACGTCCTGACTTTC
CDR3: CSVLQGNSGANVLTF

size: .
J: TRBJ1-3
D: TRBD1
V: TRBV15
DNA: TGTGCCACCAGCCTAACAGGGGGCTCTGGAAACACCATATATTTT
CDR3: CATSLTGGSGNTIYF

size: .
J: TRBJ2-7
D: TRBD2
V: TRBV28
DNA: TGTGCCAGCAGTTTATGGGGGTCAGCGGGAAAGGGCGACGAGCAGTACTTC
CDR3: CASSLWGSAGKGDEQYF

size: .
J: TRBJ2-2
D: TRBD1
V: TRBV5-1
DNA: TGCGCCAGCAGGGTGACAGGGTCTGACGCCGGGGAGCTGTTTTTT
CDR3: CASRVTGSDAGELFF

size: .
J: TRBJ2-1
D: .
V: TRBV11-3
DNA: TGTGCCAGCAGCTTGTTAGCGGACAATGAGCAGTTCTTC
CDR3: CASSLLADNEQFF

size: .
J: TRBJ2-1
D: .
V: TRBV5-1
DNA: TGCGCCAGCAGTCCCCTAAGCGGTAGCTCCTACAATGAGCAGTTCTTC
CDR3: CASSPLSGSSYNEQFF